There are a few counts of the clone carrying this T cell receptor (beta chain). Antigen: not known. The data were taken from a study of beta chain features in type 1 diabetes. Findings of the study overall: People with Type 1 diabetes carried modestly yet significantly shorter TCRB CDR3s in all four CD4+ subsets. Any HLA type influence on TCRB rearrangement was left unresolved here.

Reverse transcription of all isolated RNA meant that expressed TCRB transcripts were sequenced. Method: immunoSEQ multiplex PCR; TCRdb's copy keeps in-frame clones and lacks some. The data show over 600,000 clones, around 11% seen once. Germline V lookup: CDR1 MNHEY, CDR2 SMNVEV (reference sequence). J lost 7 bases, V lost 1 base, and 4 bases had no gene match. The CDR3 runs to 16 residues. Source material: naive CD4+ T cells from blood. This receptor was taken from a man under 40 with type 1 diabetes. V and J are TRBV27 and TRBJ2-2; 12 bases match TRBD1. The CDR3 region has the DNA TGTGCCAGCAGTTTATACGGGACAGGGGGCGGCGGGGAGCTGTTTTTT. It encodes CASSLYGTGGGGELFF.